This is a list of T cell receptor beta chains from one sample in a study of blood T cell repertoires in COVID-19. Here immunoSEQ multiplex PCR was the method, and the copy in TCRdb shows in-frame clones only, minus some. The data show some 220,000 clones, approximately 87% seen once. The source material was PBMCs or T cells enriched from blood (not recorded which). These TCRs come from a woman between 50 and 59 years old in a cohort exposed to, infected with or recovered from COVID-19 (not recorded which). The CDR3 runs from the conserved cysteine through the conserved F or W. The D gene is left open where the match is weak. Clone size is given for some rows only: seen once, a few or many times, or a class if the clone is expanded.

.,TRBJ2-3,TRBD2,TRBV4-1,TGCGCCAGCAGCCATGAAACTAGCGCAGATACGCAGTATTTT,CASSHETSADTQYF
once,TRBJ1-2,.,TRBV20-1,TGCAGTGCTAGTCCGGACAGAAATTCCTATGGCTACACCTTC,CSASPDRNSYGYTF
.,TRBJ2-1,TRBD2,TRBV10-3,TGTGCCATCGGGACGGGACTAGGCTTCTACAATGAGCAGTTCTTC,CAIGTGLGFYNEQFF
.,TRBJ2-1,TRBD1,TRBV24-1,TGTGCCACCAGTGACCCTGGGACAGGGGTCAATGAGCAGTTCTTC,CATSDPGTGVNEQFF
.,TRBJ2-7,.,TRBV10-3,TGTGCCATCAGTGAGTCGACAGTCTCCTACGAGCAGTACTTC,CAISESTVSYEQYF
.,TRBJ1-2,.,TRBV5-1,TGCGCCAGCAGCCCAGTGCCTGAATCCTCTGGCTACACCTTC,CASSPVPESSGYTF
.,TRBJ2-6,.,TRBV5-1,TGCGCCAGCAGCCCCCTGGGGGCCAACGTCCTGACTTTC,CASSPLGANVLTF
.,TRBJ2-3,TRBD2,TRBV11-3,TGTGCCAGCAGCGCCGCGGGGACTAGCGCAGATACGCAGTATTTT,CASSAAGTSADTQYF
.,TRBJ2-1,TRBD2,TRBV4-2,TGTGCCAGCAGCCAACTAAGCGGGGGCGAGCAGTTCTTC,CASSQLSGGEQFF
.,TRBJ2-5,.,TRBV10-3,TGTGCCATCAGTGAAGCCGGGGAGACCCAGTACTTC,CAISEAGETQYF
.,TRBJ1-2,.,TRBV19,TGTGCCAGTAGTACGTCAGTGGATGGCTACACCTTC,CASSTSVDGYTF